The 11 T cell receptor beta chains below all came from one sample that was sequenced in a study of breast tumors, draining lymph nodes, adjacent tissues. Samples came from axillary lymph nodes draining the breast cancer. TCRdb processed the multiplex PCR reads anew with MiXCR; each CDR3 protein has one entry. The sample records about 170,000 distinct CDR3 sequences, 30% to 35% being singletons. Specimen: axillary lymph node tissue. These receptors were taken from a female donor with breast cancer. Some clones in this sample may be carry-over from other donors' samples.

This clonotype was recorded many times. This chain uses TRBV19 with TRBJ1-2; 7 positions agree with TRBD1. The CDR3 totals 14 residues. Unmatched junction bases numbered 11, after V lost 10 bases and J lost 3 bases. The V gene's germline CDR1 is LNHDA and CDR2 SQIVND (reference sequence). The CDR3: CATNPAGTDYGYTF. DNA for the CDR3: TGTGCCACAAATCCCGCCGGGACAGACTATGGCTACACCTTC.

This clonotype was picked up one time. The chain carries TRBV14 and TRBJ1-2, with D hard to call. The CDR3 loop spans 16 amino acids. Trimming took 0 bases from V and 0 from J, leaving 11 bases between them. Germline V gene lookup returns CDR1 SGHDN and CDR2 FVKESK. This chain's CDR3 is CASSQDFLCANYGYTF. The CDR3 DNA reads TGTGCCAGCAGCCAAGATTTCTTATGTGCTAACTATGGCTACACCTTC.

The V call is TRBV7-3, the J call TRBJ2-1; TRBD1 agrees at 7 bases. The CDR3 loop spans 15 amino acids. Germline CDR1 reads SGHTA; CDR2 reads FQGTGA. Losses at the gene ends were 5 bases for V and 2 bases for J; bases not matched to a gene: 6. In nucleotides, the CDR3 is TGTGCCAGCAGCGGTGACAGGGAACCCTACAATGAGCAGTTCTTC. Its protein is CASSGDREPYNEQFF.

In the case of this clonotype: One junction end does not reproduce the germline sequence, and a read error may be involved. The chain uses TRBV9 and TRBJ2-3, with 11 bases that match TRBD2. The CDR3 has 18 residues. CDR1 is SGDLS and CDR2 is YYNGEE in the germline V gene. The CDR3 region has the DNA TGTGCCGGCAGCGTAGGGCTAGCGGGGGGCCTGGGTGGAGATACGCAGTATTTT. Translation gives CAGSVGLAGGLGGDTQYF. Drawing the rest from reference TRBV9 and TRBJ2-3, the complete variable domain is DSGVTQTPKHLITATGQRVTLRCSPRSGDLSVYWYQQSLDQGLQFLIQYYNGEERAKGNILERFSAQQFPDLHSELNLSSLELGDSALYFCAGSVGLAGGLGGDTQYFGPGTRLTVL.

At least ten counts were recorded for this clonotype. The chain employs TRBV7-2 and TRBJ1-5; tentatively, D is TRBD1 (5 bases). The V end lost 0 bases, the J end lost 7 bases, and 13 bases lay between the germline ends. The CDR3 contains 15 residues. CDR1 is SGHTA, CDR2 FQGNSA, per germline. The CDR3 bases are TGTGCCAGCAGCTTAGCGGGAGGGGAGAACCAGCCCCAGCATTTT. The encoded protein is CASSLAGGENQPQHF.

This clonotype was recorded a few times. As DNA, the CDR3 is TGTGCCAGCAGTTTGTGGACAGGGGAGGGTGGGCTGTTTTTT. It is translated as CASSLWTGEGGLFF. The chain recombines TRBV9 with TRBJ2-2; 9 bases agree with TRBD1. The CDR3 contains 14 residues. V was pared by 5 bases and J by 13 bases, with 12 bases of the junction left unmatched. Germline assignment: CDR1 SGDLS and CDR2 YYNGEE.

In regard to this clonotype: A read error may be the cause here, since a much bigger clone is one base away. The CDR3 does not end in the conserved phenylalanine or tryptophan, so this is likely a read error. The V gene is TRBV7-9, the J gene TRBJ2-5; TRBD1 might be the D (7 bases). Looked up from germline, CDR1 is SEHNR and CDR2 is FQNEAQ (reference sequence). The CDR3 is 14 residues long. Between the trimmed V and J ends, which lost 5 bases and 5 bases, there was a span of 15 bases. This CDR3 is CASSRRTGGETQYL. As DNA, the CDR3 is TGTGCCAGCAGCCGAAGGACAGGAGGGGAGACCCAGTACCTC.

The table lists this clonotype with many counts. The J gene is TRBJ2-3, the V gene TRBV5-1; D is perhaps TRBD1 or TRBD2 (6 bases each). Between the trimmed V and J ends, which lost 5 bases and 2 bases, there was a span of 12 bases. The CDR3 has 14 amino acids. Per the germline V gene, CDR1 is SGHRS and CDR2 is YFSETQ. The CDR3 region has the DNA TGCGCCAGCAGTGGGGGGCTTGCCACAGATACGCAGTATTTT. It encodes CASSGGLATDTQYF.

The sample holds many counts of this clonotype. This chain joins TRBV5-4 and TRBJ2-1; TRBD1 matches 8 bases. The germline V gene has CDR1 SGHNT and CDR2 YYREEE (reference sequence). V gave up 0 bases and J gave up 7 bases; unmatched junction bases: 6. The length of the CDR3 is 15 residues. CDR3 sequence reads: CASSLGGQGSNEQFF. For the CDR3, the DNA is TGTGCCAGCAGCTTGGGAGGACAGGGTAGTAATGAGCAGTTCTTC.

The V call is TRBV6-1, the J call TRBJ2-7; the D is unclear. Germline CDR1 MNHNS, CDR2 SASEGT. The CDR3 contains 13 residues. V lost 5 bases and J lost 5, with 13 bases in between. The CDR3 sequence is CASSHLSWDEQYF. DNA of the CDR3: TGTGCCAGCAGTCACCTGAGCTGGGACGAGCAGTACTTC.

This chain links TRBV25-1 with TRBJ2-3; D is uncertain. This CDR3 comprises 13 residues. Trimming pared 0 bases from V and 2 bases from J, leaving 3 bases between. Germline V CDR1 and CDR2: MGHDK, SYGVNS. The CDR3 loop is CASSEYTTDTQYF. The CDR3, as DNA: TGTGCCAGCAGTGAATACACCACAGATACGCAGTATTTT.